Sequencing of this T cell receptor beta chain was carried out in a study of shared clonotypes between healthy human individuals. Study in general: Serving as donors were two women and three men, whose ages spanned 18 to 49.

Produced via immunoSEQ multiplex PCR; TCRdb's table is partial and in-frame only. The sample consists of more than 600,000 clones, about 90% of them appearing once. Study findings and constraints: Sampling covered nothing but blood. Tissue TCR repertoires likely differ from those found in blood.

Remarks on this clone: What it recognizes is unknown.

The germline V gene has CDR1 MDHEN and CDR2 SYDVKM. The CDR3 length is 15 residues. Trimming took off 5 bases at V and 4 bases at J, with 17 bases between the two ends. It was CD45RO-negative cells, positively selected for CCR7, that made up naive CD8 cells, with terminally differentiated effector memory CD45RA+ cells excluded. The chain combines TRBV28 with TRBJ1-2; D uncertain. The source material was naive CD8+ T cells sorted from blood. This TCR derives from a man under 40 in good health. CDR3 residues: CASSPLGENSYGYTF. CDR3 nucleotide sequence: TGTGCCAGCAGTCCCTTAGGAGAAAACTCCTATGGCTACACCTTC.